This T cell receptor (beta chain) was sequenced in a study of cytomegalovirus exposure and HLA in healthy donors. Whole-study results and caveats: Association of a missense DCLRE1C variant with TCR beta V- and J-gene trimming was reported in a later analysis.

The germline CDR1 and CDR2 sequences are SEHNR and FQNEAQ (reference sequence). The CDR3 consists of 11 residues. The PCR employed 60 Vbeta primers together with 13 Jbeta primers. The protocol was immunoSEQ multiplex PCR, while the TCRdb copy is restricted to in-frame clones and leaves out a portion. The sample yields 150,000 to 200,000 clones, 84% seen once. Concerning this clone itself: Its antigen is as yet unknown. The junction differs from germline at one of its ends, possibly a read error.

Samples came from healthy bone marrow donors. At collection, donors were nominally healthy, but unrecorded immune exposures were probable. The chain employs TRBV7-9 and TRBJ2-7; perhaps TRBD2 as D (6 bases). Sample: PBMCs. The receptor was isolated from a boy aged 5-17 years in good health and CMV-seronegative. The CDR3 nucleotides read TGTTCCAGCAGCCGGGAGTACGAGCAGTACTTC. It yields the protein CSSSREYEQYF.